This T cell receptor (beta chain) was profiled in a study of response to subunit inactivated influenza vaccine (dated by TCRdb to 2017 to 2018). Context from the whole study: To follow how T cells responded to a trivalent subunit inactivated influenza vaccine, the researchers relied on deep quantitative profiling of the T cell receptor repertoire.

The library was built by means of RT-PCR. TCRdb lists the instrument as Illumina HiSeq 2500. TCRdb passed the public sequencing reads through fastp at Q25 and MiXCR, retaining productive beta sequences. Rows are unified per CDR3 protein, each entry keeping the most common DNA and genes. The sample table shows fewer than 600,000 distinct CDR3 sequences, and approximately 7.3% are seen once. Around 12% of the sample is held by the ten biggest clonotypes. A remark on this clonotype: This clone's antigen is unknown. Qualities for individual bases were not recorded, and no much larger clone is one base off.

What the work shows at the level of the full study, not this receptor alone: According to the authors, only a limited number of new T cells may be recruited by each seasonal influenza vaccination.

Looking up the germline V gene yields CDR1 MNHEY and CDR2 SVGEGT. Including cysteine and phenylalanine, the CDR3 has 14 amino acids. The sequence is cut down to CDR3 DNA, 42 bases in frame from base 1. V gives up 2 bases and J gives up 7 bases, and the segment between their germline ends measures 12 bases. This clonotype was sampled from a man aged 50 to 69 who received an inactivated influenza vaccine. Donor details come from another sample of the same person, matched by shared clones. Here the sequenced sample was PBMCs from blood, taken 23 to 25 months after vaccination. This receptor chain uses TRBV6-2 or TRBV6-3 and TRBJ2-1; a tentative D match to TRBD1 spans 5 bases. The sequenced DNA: TGTGCCAGCAGTTACGGGGCCGAGGTTAATGAGCAGTTCTTC. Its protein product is CASSYGAEVNEQFF.